The clone carrying this TCR beta chain occurred many times. No antigen is known for it. These data are taken from a study of neurological immune-mediated disorders. Study-wide findings and caveats: Falling below healthy controls, multiple sclerosis showed the least TCR clonal expansion, while HTLV-1-associated myelopathy showed the most.

TCRdb passed the 5' RACE reads through MiXCR, listing each CDR3 protein once. The sample consists of roughly 62,000 distinct CDR3 sequences, 2% to 2.5% of them appearing once. Unsorted libraries were prepared from 2 million PBMCs that had been stored at -80 C. Material: PBMCs. The receptor's source is a man aged 50 or older with multiple sclerosis.

DNA for the CDR3: TGCGCCAGCAGCCCTGGGGGACGGCCTAATGAAAAACTGTTTTTT. It specifies CASSPGGRPNEKLFF. The chain has TRBV5-1 and TRBJ1-4, with D possibly TRBD1 on 5 matching bases. Trimming stripped 4 bases from V and 3 bases from J, with 13 bases between. CDR1 and CDR2 (germline): SGHRS, YFSETQ. This CDR3 comprises 15 residues.